A selection of T cell receptor beta chains follows, all from one sample in a study of cytomegalovirus exposure and HLA in healthy donors. The assay was immunoSEQ multiplex PCR, and TCRdb's table has in-frame clones only and misses some. The sample yields about 330,000 clones, roughly 90% seen once. The sequencing sample was made of PBMCs. These receptors were taken from a woman aged 25 to 39 in good health and CMV-seropositive. CDR3s include the opening cysteine and the closing phenylalanine or tryptophan. The D gene is left open where the match is weak. Not all rows give a size; the values are once, few, many and, for expanded clones, a class.

j_call clone_size d_call v_call cdr3_aa cdr3_nt
TRBJ1-2 - - TRBV10-3 CAISDRGVDGYTF TGTGCCATCAGTGACCGGGGGGTTGACGGCTACACCTTC
TRBJ1-4 - - TRBV19 CASSQRANEKLFF TGTGCCAGTAGCCAGAGGGCTAATGAAAAACTGTTTTTT
TRBJ1-6 - - TRBV6-5 CASRREGSYNSPLHF TGTGCCAGCCGGCGGGAGGGCTCCTATAATTCACCCCTCCACTTT
TRBJ2-3 - - TRBV6-4 CASSVVSSSDTQYF TGTGCCAGCAGTGTTGTCTCCAGTTCAGATACGCAGTATTTT
TRBJ1-2 - - TRBV5-6 CASSFRQYAYGYTF TGTGCCAGCAGCTTTAGACAGTATGCCTATGGCTACACCTTC
TRBJ1-2 once - TRBV11-2 CASSLDSEAIYGYTF TGTGCCAGCAGCTTAGATAGTGAGGCGATCTATGGCTACACCTTC
TRBJ2-1 - - TRBV4-3 CASSQGGGRSYNEQFF TGCGCCAGCAGCCAAGGGGGCGGACGCTCCTACAATGAGCAGTTCTTC
TRBJ2-7 - - TRBV10-3 CAISGWANRYEQYF TGTGCCATCAGTGGGTGGGCCAACCGGTACGAGCAGTACTTC
TRBJ1-4 once TRBD1 TRBV19 CASSRSTGIRGANEKLFF TGTGCCAGTAGTCGCTCGACAGGGATCCGAGGGGCTAATGAAAAACTGTTTTTT
TRBJ1-2 few TRBD1 TRBV5-1 CASSKQGSYGYTF TGCGCCAGCAGCAAACAGGGGAGCTATGGCTACACCTTC
TRBJ1-1 - - TRBV20-1 CRGGDSSEAFF TGCAGAGGGGGGGATTCGTCTGAAGCTTTCTTT
TRBJ2-1 - - TRBV10-1 CASSLRYNEQFF TGCGCCAGCAGTCTCAGGTACAATGAGCAGTTCTTC
TRBJ1-1 - - TRBV2 CASRTGIGTEAFF TGTGCCAGTAGAACAGGGATTGGCACTGAAGCTTTCTTT
TRBJ1-5 - TRBD1 TRBV28 CASSSRDRLEQPQHF TGTGCCAGCAGCTCCCGGGACAGGTTGGAACAGCCCCAGCATTTT
TRBJ1-2 once - TRBV7-9 CASSPTGGYTF TGTGCCAGCAGCCCCACAGGTGGCTACACCTTC
TRBJ1-2 - TRBD1 TRBV9 CASSAQTGTNYGYTF TGTGCCAGCAGCGCCCAGACAGGGACCAACTATGGCTACACCTTC
TRBJ1-5 - - TRBV2 CASSGGQFQPQHF TGTGCCAGCAGTGGAGGACAGTTTCAGCCCCAGCATTTT
TRBJ2-3 once TRBD2 TRBV13 CASGSPSGKLPDTQYF TGTGCCAGCGGGAGCCCTAGCGGGAAGCTCCCAGATACGCAGTATTTT
TRBJ2-7 - - TRBV6-1 CASRLGSPYEQYF TGTGCCAGCAGGTTGGGCTCCCCCTACGAGCAGTACTTC
TRBJ2-3 - TRBD2 TRBV4-2 CASSGRTSGDGTDTQYF TGTGCCAGCAGCGGGCGGACTAGCGGAGACGGTACAGATACGCAGTATTTT
TRBJ2-1 - - TRBV28 CASRSPTHLFDEQFF TGTGCCAGCAGATCCCCTACCCACCTATTCGATGAGCAGTTCTTC
TRBJ2-3 - - TRBV2 CASSQNLEYHTDTQYF TGTGCCAGCAGCCAAAATCTAGAGTATCACACAGATACGCAGTATTTT
TRBJ1-4 once - TRBV28 CANSLGEGSEKLFF TGTGCCAACAGTTTAGGGGAGGGAAGCGAAAAACTGTTTTTT
TRBJ1-4 - TRBD1 TRBV2 CASSPGQGGTTNEKLFF TGTGCCAGCAGCCCGGGACAGGGAGGGACCACTAATGAAAAACTGTTTTTT
TRBJ2-1 - - TRBV28 CASSLAGATYNEQFF TGTGCCAGCAGTTTAGCGGGGGCAACCTACAATGAGCAGTTCTTC
TRBJ1-6 - - TRBV11-2 CASSLVPGQGSIF TGTGCCAGCAGCTTAGTCCCGGGGCAGGGCAGTATCTTT
TRBJ1-2 many - TRBV5-1 CASSLGTVGYTF TGCGCCAGCAGCTTAGGGACGGTTGGCTACACCTTC
TRBJ2-2 - - TRBV20-1 CSARFSGELFF TGCAGTGCTCGCTTTTCCGGGGAGCTGTTTTTT
TRBJ2-7 - - TRBV6-5 CASRDSGYSYEQYF TGTGCCAGCAGGGATTCGGGGTACTCCTACGAGCAGTACTTC
TRBJ2-1 once TRBD2 TRBV4-3 CASSQEASGYNEQFF TGCGCCAGCAGCCAAGAAGCTAGCGGGTACAATGAGCAGTTCTTC
TRBJ1-1 - - TRBV11-2 CASSLGVRGTEAFF TGTGCCAGCAGCTTAGGCGTGAGAGGCACTGAAGCTTTCTTT
TRBJ2-2 - - TRBV7-7 CASSRYRTSNTGELFF TGTGCCAGCAGCCGCTACAGGACCTCGAACACCGGGGAGCTGTTTTTT
TRBJ2-1 - - TRBV28 CASRELGPTSYNEQFF TGTGCCAGCAGAGAATTGGGGCCCACCTCCTACAATGAGCAGTTCTTC
TRBJ1-1 - - TRBV5-1 CASSFFTQGETEAFF TGCGCCAGCAGCTTCTTCACACAGGGTGAGACTGAAGCTTTCTTT
TRBJ2-1 - TRBD2 TRBV7-2 CASGPTRQGLAEQFF TGTGCCAGCGGCCCCACCCGCCAGGGACTAGCCGAGCAGTTCTTC
TRBJ1-2 once TRBD1 TRBV19 CAISSGGFYGYTF TGTGCCATTTCTTCAGGGGGTTTCTATGGCTACACCTTC
TRBJ2-7 - - TRBV5-1 CASSQLGSGDSYEQYF TGCGCCAGCAGCCAATTAGGATCAGGGGATTCCTACGAGCAGTACTTC